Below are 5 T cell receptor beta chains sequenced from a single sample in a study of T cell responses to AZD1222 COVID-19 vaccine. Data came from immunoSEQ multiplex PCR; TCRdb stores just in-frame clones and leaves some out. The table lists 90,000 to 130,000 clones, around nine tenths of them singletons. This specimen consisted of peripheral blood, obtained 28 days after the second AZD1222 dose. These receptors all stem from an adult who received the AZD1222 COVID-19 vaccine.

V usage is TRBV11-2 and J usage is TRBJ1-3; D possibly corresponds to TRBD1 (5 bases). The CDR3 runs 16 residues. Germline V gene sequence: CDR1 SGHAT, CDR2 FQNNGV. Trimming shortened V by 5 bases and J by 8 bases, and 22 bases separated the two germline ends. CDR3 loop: CASSLTGPREGDTIYF. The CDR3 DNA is TGTGCCAGCAGCCTGACCGGACCTCGGGAAGGGGACACCATATATTTT. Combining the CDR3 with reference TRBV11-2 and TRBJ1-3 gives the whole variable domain EAGVAQSPRYKIIEKRQSVAFWCNPISGHATLYWYQQILGQGPKLLIQFQNNGVVDDSQLPKDRFSAERLKGVDSTLKIQPAKLEDSAVYLCASSLTGPREGDTIYFGEGSWLTVV.

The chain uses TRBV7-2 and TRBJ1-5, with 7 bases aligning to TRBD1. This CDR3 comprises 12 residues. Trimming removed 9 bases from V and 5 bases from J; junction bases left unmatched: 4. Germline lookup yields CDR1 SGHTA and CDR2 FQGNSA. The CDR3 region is CASGTVYQPQHF. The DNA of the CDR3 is TGTGCCAGTGGGACAGTTTATCAGCCCCAGCATTTT.

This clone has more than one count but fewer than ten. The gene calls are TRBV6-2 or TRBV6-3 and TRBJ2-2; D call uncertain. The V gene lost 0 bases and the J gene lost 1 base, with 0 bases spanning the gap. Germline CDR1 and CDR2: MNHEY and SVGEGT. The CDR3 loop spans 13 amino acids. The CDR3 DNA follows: TGTGCCAGCAGTTACTCGAACACCGGGGAGCTGTTTTTT. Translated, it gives CASSYSNTGELFF.

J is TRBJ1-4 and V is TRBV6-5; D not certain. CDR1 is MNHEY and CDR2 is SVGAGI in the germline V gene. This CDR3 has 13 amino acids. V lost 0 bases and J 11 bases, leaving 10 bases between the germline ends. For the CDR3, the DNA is TGTGCCAGCAGTTACTCGAACATAAATAAACTGTTTTTT. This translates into CASSYSNINKLFF.

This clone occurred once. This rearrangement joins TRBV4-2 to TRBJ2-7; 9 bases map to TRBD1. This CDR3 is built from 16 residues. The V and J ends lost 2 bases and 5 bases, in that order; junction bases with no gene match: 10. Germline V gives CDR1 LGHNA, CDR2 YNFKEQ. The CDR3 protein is CASSQTLGTGPHEQYF. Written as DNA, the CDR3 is TGTGCCAGCAGCCAAACTCTCGGGACAGGGCCTCACGAGCAGTACTTC.